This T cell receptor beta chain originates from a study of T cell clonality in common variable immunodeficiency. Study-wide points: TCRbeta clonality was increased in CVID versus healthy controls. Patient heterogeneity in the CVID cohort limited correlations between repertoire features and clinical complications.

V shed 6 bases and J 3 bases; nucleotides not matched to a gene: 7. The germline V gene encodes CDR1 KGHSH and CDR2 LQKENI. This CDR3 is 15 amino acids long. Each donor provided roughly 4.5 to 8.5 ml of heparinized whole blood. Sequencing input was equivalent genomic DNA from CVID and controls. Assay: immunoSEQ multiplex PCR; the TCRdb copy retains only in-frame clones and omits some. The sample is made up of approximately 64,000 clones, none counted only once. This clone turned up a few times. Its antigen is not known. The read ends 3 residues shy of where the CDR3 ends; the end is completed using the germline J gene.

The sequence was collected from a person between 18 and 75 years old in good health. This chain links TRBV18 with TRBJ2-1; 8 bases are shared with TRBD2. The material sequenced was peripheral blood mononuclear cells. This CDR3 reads CASSQGTSHYNEQFF. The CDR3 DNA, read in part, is TGTGCCAGCTCGCAAGGGACTAGTCACTACAATGAG.